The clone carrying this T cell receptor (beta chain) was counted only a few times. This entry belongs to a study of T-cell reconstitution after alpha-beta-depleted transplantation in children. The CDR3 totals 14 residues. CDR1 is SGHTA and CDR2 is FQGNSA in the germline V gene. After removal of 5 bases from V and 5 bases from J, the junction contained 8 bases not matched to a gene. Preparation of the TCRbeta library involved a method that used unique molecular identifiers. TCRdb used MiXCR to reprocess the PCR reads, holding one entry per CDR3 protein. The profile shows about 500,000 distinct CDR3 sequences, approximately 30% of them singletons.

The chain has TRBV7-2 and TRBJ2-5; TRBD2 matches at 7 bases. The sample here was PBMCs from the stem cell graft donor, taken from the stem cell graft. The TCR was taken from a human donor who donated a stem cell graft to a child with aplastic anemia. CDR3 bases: TGTGCCAGCAGCGCGGGCGGGAGTATGGAGACCCAGTACTTC. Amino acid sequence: CASSAGGSMETQYF.